The present TCR beta chain was sequenced within a study of T-cell reconstitution after alpha-beta-depleted transplantation in children. The length of the CDR3 is 13 residues. Between the trimmed V and J ends, which lost 6 bases and 10 bases, there was a span of 16 bases. This clonotype was seen more than once but under ten times. The TCRbeta library was prepared with unique molecular identifiers. TCRdb itself ran the PCR reads through MiXCR, one entry per CDR3 protein. The table shows 400,000 to 500,000 distinct CDR3 sequences, with about a tenth occurring only once. The TCR originated in a human donor who donated a stem cell graft to a child with acute myeloid leukemia. Sequenced here: PBMCs from the stem cell graft donor, sampled from the stem cell graft. The chain uses TRBV12-3 or TRBV12-4 and TRBJ2-1; tentatively, D is TRBD2 (6 bases). The CDR3, as DNA: TGTGCCAGCAGAGGGGAAGGGGCGGGAGAGCAGTTCTTC. It codes for CASRGEGAGEQFF.